The clone carrying this T cell receptor (beta chain) is a singleton in its sample. Brentuximab vedotin exposure varied among the patients, all of whom had relapsed after autologous stem cell transplantation. The data originate from a study of PD-1 blockade in classical Hodgkin lymphoma. Study information: With a 2-week interval, patients received intravenous nivolumab at 3 mg/kg.

The V gene's germline CDR1 is LGHNT and CDR2 FRNRAP. After removal of 7 bases from V and 2 bases from J, the junction contained 10 bases not matched to a gene. The CDR3 spans 15 residues. The assay was immunoSEQ multiplex PCR, and TCRdb's table has in-frame clones only and misses some. The table has about 99,000 clones, about four fifths seen once. Material: peripheral blood mononuclear cells (PBMCs), obtained before the second cycle of nivolumab. V is TRBV12-5 and J is TRBJ2-7; 8 nucleotides align to TRBD2. The TCR originated in a human donor with classical Hodgkin lymphoma. CDR3 coding DNA: TGTGCTAGTGACAACTCAGGGACTAGTACCTACGAGCAGTACTTC. Its protein is CASDNSGTSTYEQYF.